The rows below give T cell receptor beta chains drawn from one sample of a study of tumor T cells in aggressive B-cell lymphoma. Data came from immunoSEQ multiplex PCR; TCRdb stores just in-frame clones and leaves some out. The sample holds 600 to 700 clones, about 90% seen once. The sample taken for sequencing was tumor tissue. These receptors came from an adult with diffuse large B cell lymphoma. CDR3s include the opening cysteine and the closing phenylalanine or tryptophan. The order of the fields is CDR3 DNA, CDR3 protein, CDR3 length, clone size, D gene, J gene, V gene. D genes are given only for firm matches. Size is omitted from some rows. Given values are once, few, many or a class for expanded clones.

DNA: TGTGCCAGCAGAAAGGGGTTCACCGAGCAGTACTTC
CDR3: CASRKGFTEQYF
length: 12
size: NA
D: NA
J: TRBJ2-7
V: TRBV5-8

DNA: TGTGCCAGCAGCGTAGTACAGAACACTGAAGCTTTCTTT
CDR3: CASSVVQNTEAFF
length: 13
size: NA
D: NA
J: TRBJ1-1
V: TRBV9

DNA: TGTGCCGTTCAGGTCAACACTGAAGCTTTCTTT
CDR3: CAVQVNTEAFF
length: 11
size: NA
D: NA
J: TRBJ1-1
V: TRBV10-3

DNA: TGTGCCAGCAGGACCTTAGCGGGAGGGAGGTACAATGAGCAGTTCTTC
CDR3: CASRTLAGGRYNEQFF
length: 16
size: once
D: TRBD2
J: TRBJ2-1
V: TRBV28

DNA: TGCGCCAGCAGCCCGGACACAAACACTGAAGCTTTCTTT
CDR3: CASSPDTNTEAFF
length: 13
size: NA
D: NA
J: TRBJ1-1
V: TRBV4-1

DNA: TGCGCCAGCAGCACTAGCGGGGTTGACAATGAGCAGTTCTTC
CDR3: CASSTSGVDNEQFF
length: 14
size: NA
D: TRBD2
J: TRBJ2-1
V: TRBV5-1

DNA: TGTGCCAGCAGTGAATTAGGGGTGGGCAATCAGCCCCAGCATTTT
CDR3: CASSELGVGNQPQHF
length: 15
size: NA
D: NA
J: TRBJ1-5
V: TRBV6-1

DNA: TGTGCCAGTAGTCCTCGTTCGACAGGGAGGTCCTACGAGCAGTACTTC
CDR3: CASSPRSTGRSYEQYF
length: 16
size: NA
D: NA
J: TRBJ2-7
V: TRBV19

DNA: TGTGCCAGCAGTGGACAGGAGACAGATACGCAGTATTTT
CDR3: CASSGQETDTQYF
length: 13
size: NA
D: TRBD1
J: TRBJ2-3
V: TRBV6-6

DNA: TGTGCCAGCACCCCCCTCCCGGATGAGCAGTTCTTC
CDR3: CASTPLPDEQFF
length: 12
size: NA
D: NA
J: TRBJ2-1
V: TRBV7-2

DNA: TGTGCCTGGAGCTTCGAGGGAGGCTACACCTTC
CDR3: CAWSFEGGYTF
length: 11
size: NA
D: NA
J: TRBJ1-2
V: TRBV30

DNA: TGTGCCAGCAGTCTACAGGGGAATTACGGAAAACTGTTTTTT
CDR3: CASSLQGNYGKLFF
length: 14
size: NA
D: TRBD1
J: TRBJ1-4
V: TRBV28

DNA: TGTGCCAGCAGCTTAGGAGCCGGGGAGCTGTTTTTT
CDR3: CASSLGAGELFF
length: 12
size: once
D: NA
J: TRBJ2-2
V: TRBV7-9

DNA: TGTGCCAGCAGTGACCCGGGACAGGACCTGTCCTATGGCTACATCTTC
CDR3: CASSDPGQDLSYGYIF
length: 16
size: NA
D: TRBD1
J: TRBJ1-2
V: TRBV28

DNA: TGTGCCAGCAGCTTAGACAGGGGAAACACTGAAGCTTTCTTT
CDR3: CASSLDRGNTEAFF
length: 14
size: once
D: TRBD1
J: TRBJ1-1
V: TRBV7-6

DNA: TGTGCCAGCAGCGGGACACAATATAATTCACCCCTCCACTTT
CDR3: CASSGTQYNSPLHF
length: 14
size: NA
D: NA
J: TRBJ1-6
V: TRBV2

DNA: TGCAGTGTGGGGGGTGGATATGGCTACACCTTC
CDR3: CSVGGGYGYTF
length: 11
size: NA
D: NA
J: TRBJ1-2
V: TRBV20-1

DNA: TGTGCCAGCAGGCAGAGGGGGTACAATGAGCAGTTCTTC
CDR3: CASRQRGYNEQFF
length: 13
size: NA
D: NA
J: TRBJ2-1
V: TRBV27

DNA: TGTGCCAGCAGCAAGGGGGCCGAGGATACGCAGTATTTT
CDR3: CASSKGAEDTQYF
length: 13
size: NA
D: TRBD1
J: TRBJ2-3
V: TRBV9

DNA: TGTGCCAGCAGCATCGACAGCTCTCTCTATGGCTACACCTTC
CDR3: CASSIDSSLYGYTF
length: 14
size: NA
D: NA
J: TRBJ1-2
V: TRBV11-1

DNA: TGCGCCAGCAGTCAAATCCCATACGACAGGGGAAATGGCTACACCTTC
CDR3: CASSQIPYDRGNGYTF
length: 16
size: NA
D: TRBD1
J: TRBJ1-2
V: TRBV23-1

DNA: TGCAGCGTCAAAACTAGCGACGAGCAGTACTTC
CDR3: CSVKTSDEQYF
length: 11
size: NA
D: TRBD2
J: TRBJ2-7
V: TRBV29-1

DNA: TGCGCCAGCAGCCCGGCGGGAGTGGTGACAGATACGCAGTATTTT
CDR3: CASSPAGVVTDTQYF
length: 15
size: NA
D: TRBD2
J: TRBJ2-3
V: TRBV5-1

DNA: TGTGCCAGCCGGTCCGAAGGGGGAAACATTCAGTACTTC
CDR3: CASRSEGGNIQYF
length: 13
size: NA
D: NA
J: TRBJ2-4
V: TRBV6-1

DNA: TGTGCCAGCAGCCAAGATACCAGCGGGGGGGCCCCTACGCAGTATTTT
CDR3: CASSQDTSGGAPTQYF
length: 16
size: NA
D: TRBD2
J: TRBJ2-3
V: TRBV4-2

DNA: TGTGCCAGCTCACCTAGGACAGCGGTCTACACTGAAGCCTTCTTT
CDR3: CASSPRTAVYTEAFF
length: 15
size: NA
D: NA
J: TRBJ1-1
V: TRBV18

DNA: TGTGCCAGCAGCCTCGGACAGGGTAATTATGGCTACACCTTC
CDR3: CASSLGQGNYGYTF
length: 14
size: NA
D: TRBD1
J: TRBJ1-2
V: TRBV5-5

DNA: TGCGCCAGCAGCATCGGGACAGGGCGTTCGGATGAGCAGTTCTTC
CDR3: CASSIGTGRSDEQFF
length: 15
size: NA
D: TRBD1
J: TRBJ2-1
V: TRBV4-1

DNA: TGCGCCAGCAGTCACTCCACCCTGGATCGGGGGGACACTGAAGCTTTCTTT
CDR3: CASSHSTLDRGDTEAFF
length: 17
size: few
D: NA
J: TRBJ1-1
V: TRBV23-1

DNA: TGTGCCAGTAGTTTGGAGGGAGTCACTGAAGCTTTCTTT
CDR3: CASSLEGVTEAFF
length: 13
size: few
D: NA
J: TRBJ1-1
V: TRBV19

DNA: TGTGCCAGCAGCTTAGCAACGCGGGAGACCCAGTACTTC
CDR3: CASSLATRETQYF
length: 13
size: once
D: NA
J: TRBJ2-5
V: TRBV5-5

DNA: TGTGCCAGCAGGGAGCCCTTAGTTGAGTTCTTC
CDR3: CASREPLVEFF
length: 11
size: NA
D: NA
J: TRBJ2-1
V: TRBV6-1

DNA: TGTGCCAGCAGTTGGAGCGGGAAGGAGACAGATACGCAGTATTTT
CDR3: CASSWSGKETDTQYF
length: 15
size: NA
D: TRBD2
J: TRBJ2-3
V: TRBV28

DNA: TGTGCCAGCAGAAACGGGGGGGGCGAAGGCTACACCTTC
CDR3: CASRNGGGEGYTF
length: 13
size: once
D: NA
J: TRBJ1-2
V: TRBV6-5

DNA: TGTGCCACCAGATGGACAGGGGGGAACACTGAAGCTTTCTTT
CDR3: CATRWTGGNTEAFF
length: 14
size: NA
D: TRBD1
J: TRBJ1-1
V: TRBV6-1

DNA: TGTGCCAGCAGCTTGGAGGCTAGCGGGATTCAAGAGCAGTTCTTC
CDR3: CASSLEASGIQEQFF
length: 15
size: NA
D: TRBD2
J: TRBJ2-1
V: TRBV5-4

DNA: TGTGCCAGCAGTCAACAGGGGGCCGTGGGCTACACCTTC
CDR3: CASSQQGAVGYTF
length: 13
size: once
D: TRBD1
J: TRBJ1-2
V: TRBV6-5